A single sample is the source of the 15 T cell receptor beta chains below, sequenced in a study of T cell changes during pregnancy in multiple sclerosis. TCRdb's copy holds only in-frame clones and misses some; the assay was immunoSEQ multiplex PCR. The table lists fewer than 35,000 clones, approximately 94% of them singletons. The sequencing used CD4+ T cells from peripheral blood mononuclear cells, collected after pregnancy. The source is a female donor with multiple sclerosis, enrolled in a pregnancy study.

The J gene is TRBJ2-5, the V gene TRBV14, with D maybe TRBD2 (5 bases). Germline V gives CDR1 SGHDN, CDR2 FVKESK. The V end was cut by 4 bases, the J end by 0 bases, with 15 bases between. The CDR3 extends over 16 amino acids. CDR3 bases: TGTGCCAGCAGCCCCGAGGGAAGAAGGTACCAAGAGACCCAGTACTTC. This translates into CASSPEGRRYQETQYF.

This chain links TRBV6-6 with TRBJ1-1; D remains ambiguous. Per the germline V gene, CDR1 is MNHNY and CDR2 is SVGAGI (reference sequence). The CDR3 has 11 residues. The germline V and J ends were trimmed by 4 bases and 7 bases, with 7 bases remaining between them. The CDR3 region has the DNA TGTGCCAGCAGTTCAAGAGATGAAGCTTTCTTT. It specifies CASSSRDEAFF.

The chain recombines TRBV6-4 with TRBJ1-2, with D tentatively TRBD1 (6 bases). Trimming pared 3 bases from V and 3 bases from J, leaving 20 bases between. The germline V gene has CDR1 MRHNA and CDR2 SNTAGT. This CDR3 has 17 amino acids. The CDR3 DNA reads TGTGCCAGCAGTGAAACACACAGGGCTCGTGGCTACTATGGCTACACCTTC. Its translation: CASSETHRARGYYGYTF.

The rearrangement joins TRBV5-1 to TRBJ2-5, with TRBD1 matching 9 bases. CDR3 size: 14 residues. Trimming cost V 5 bases and J 5 bases; bases outside gene matches: 7. Germline lookup yields CDR1 SGHRS and CDR2 YFSETQ. The CDR3 region has the DNA TGCGCCAGCAGTTTACAGGGGGCAGGGGAGACCCAGTACTTC. This encodes CASSLQGAGETQYF.

CDR3 loop: CASSISPGGISGNTIYF. CDR3 sequence (DNA): TGTGCCAGTAGTATTTCTCCAGGGGGGATTTCTGGAAACACCATATATTTT. The chain has TRBV19 and TRBJ1-3; 7 positions agree with TRBD1. The V segment lost 3 bases and the J segment 1 base; nucleotides outside the gene matches: 9. The germline gives CDR1 LNHDA, CDR2 SQIVND (reference sequence). The CDR3 consists of 17 residues. The full variable domain, its missing parts supplied by reference TRBV19 and TRBJ1-3, is DGGITQSPKYLFRKEGQNVTLSCEQNLNHDAMYWYRQDPGQGLRLIYYSQIVNDFQKGDIAEGYSVSREKKESFPLTVTSAQKNPTAFYLCASSISPGGISGNTIYFGEGSWLTVV.

CDR3 in amino acids: CASSRQFTGNTEAFF. CDR3 nucleotide sequence: TGTGCCAGCAGCCGACAATTCACAGGGAACACTGAAGCTTTCTTT. The chain employs TRBV14 and TRBJ1-1; weak D call: TRBD1 (5 bases). CDR3 length: 15 amino acids. Germline values: CDR1 SGHDN, CDR2 FVKESK. Trimming took off 4 bases at V and 1 base at J, with 13 bases between the two ends.

The J gene is TRBJ2-5, the V gene TRBV30, with TRBD1 matching 11 bases. Germline V gene data show CDR1 as GTSNPN and CDR2 as SVGIG (reference sequence). The CDR3 extends over 16 amino acids. Trimming removed 2 bases from V and 4 bases from J; junction bases left unmatched: 9. The CDR3 DNA is TGTGCCTGGAGTCTGGGGACAGGGGGTTTTGGAGAGACCCAGTACTTC. Encoded protein: CAWSLGTGGFGETQYF.

The rearrangement joins TRBV10-3 to TRBJ2-1; TRBD1 matches at 8 bases. CDR1 is ENHRY, CDR2 SYGVKD, per germline. V lost 3 bases to trimming and J lost 5 bases; unmatched junction nucleotides: 6. This CDR3 is built from 15 residues. The CDR3 protein is CAISDGQGRDNEQFF. The CDR3 DNA is TGTGCCATCAGTGATGGACAGGGCCGCGACAATGAGCAGTTCTTC.

The chain carries TRBV6-1 and TRBJ1-4; no firm D call. Germline CDR1 reads MNHNS; CDR2 reads SASEGT. CDR3 length: 12 residues. Trimming shortened V by 4 bases and J by 6 bases, and 6 bases separated the two germline ends. Here the CDR3 reads CASSVGDEKLFF. CDR3 coding DNA: TGTGCCAGCAGTGTGGGCGATGAAAAACTGTTTTTT.

The chain is built from TRBV5-1 and TRBJ1-1; 9 bases agree with TRBD1. This CDR3 comprises 13 residues. Germline V CDR1 and CDR2: SGHRS, YFSETQ. V dropped 4 bases and J dropped 6; count of bases not matched to a gene: 4. As DNA, the CDR3 is TGCGCCAGCAGCGTAGACAGGGGGGCTGAAGCTTTCTTT. This sequence encodes CASSVDRGAEAFF.

The chain links TRBV7-2 to TRBJ1-5; no clear D gene. CDR1 and CDR2 from the germline V gene are SGHTA and FQGNSA. V shed 5 bases and J shed 4 bases, with 15 bases lying between them. The CDR3 runs 15 residues. CDR3 region: CASSPWAGANQPQHF. The DNA of the CDR3 is TGTGCCAGCAGCCCATGGGCAGGTGCTAATCAGCCCCAGCATTTT.

This chain connects TRBV7-9 to TRBJ2-3, with 12 positions matching TRBD2. Per the germline V gene, CDR1 is SEHNR and CDR2 is FQNEAQ (reference sequence). V shed 5 bases and J 3 bases; nucleotides not matched to a gene: 9. The CDR3 extends over 17 amino acids. CDR3 sequence (DNA): TGTGCCAGCAGCGCACCCGGACTAGCGGGACCGACAGATACGCAGTATTTT. The encoded protein is CASSAPGLAGPTDTQYF. Full variable domain (remainder filled in from reference TRBV7-9 and TRBJ2-3): DTGVSQNPRHKITKRGQNVTFRCDPISEHNRLYWYRQTLGQGPEFLTYFQNEAQLEKSRLLSDRFSAERPKGSFSTLEIQRTEQGDSAMYLCASSAPGLAGPTDTQYFGPGTRLTVL.

The count of this clone is one. The chain uses TRBV5-8 and TRBJ1-5; a possible D gene is TRBD1 (6 bases). Trimming took off 1 base at V and 7 bases at J, with 15 bases between the two ends. The CDR3 covers 15 residues. From germline, CDR1 is SGHTS and CDR2 YDEGEE. CDR3: CASSLSDRKRQPQHF. The CDR3 region has the DNA TGTGCCAGCAGCTTGAGTGACAGGAAGCGGCAGCCCCAGCATTTT.

The chain couples TRBV21-1 to TRBJ2-3; TRBD2, the D gene given by the table, was not confirmed from the DNA. TRBV21-1 is assigned pseudogene status. The CDR3 consists of 16 residues. CDR3 DNA sequence: TGTGCCAGCAGCAAACTAGCGGGACCGTATCCAGATACGCAGTATTTT. The encoded protein is CASSKLAGPYPDTQYF.

The chain has TRBV5-1 and TRBJ1-2; tentatively, D is TRBD1 (6 bases). V gave up 3 bases and J gave up 8 bases, with 20 bases separating them. CDR3 length equals 15 residues. Germline CDR1 SGHRS, CDR2 YFSETQ. CDR3 DNA sequence: TGCGCCAGCAGCTCCGGACTGACAGGCAGGGAAGGCTACACCTTC. Encoded protein: CASSSGLTGREGYTF.